A selection of T cell receptor beta chains follows, all from one sample in a study of blood T cells in healthy people across ages. MiXCR, run by TCRdb on the 5' RACE reads, gives a single entry per CDR3 protein. The table has approximately 730,000 distinct CDR3 sequences, roughly 50% seen once. Sequencing used blood. Receptors were obtained from a man older than 75 in good health. CDR3s include the opening cysteine and the closing phenylalanine or tryptophan. A D gene is named only where the DNA matches it firmly. Clone sizes are given selectively: once, few, many, or a class where the clone is expanded.

>TRBV28|TRBJ2-7|NA|NA
TGTGCCAGCAGGTCCCAGGGCGGAACTTACGAGCAGTACTTC
CASRSQGGTYEQYF
>TRBV5-1|TRBJ2-1|NA|NA
TGCGCCAGCAGCGCCCGACAGGAGGGTTACAATGAGCAGTTCTTC
CASSARQEGYNEQFF
>TRBV6-6|TRBJ2-2|NA|TRBD2
TGTGCCAGCAGTCGGACTAGCGGGGGAGCGAACATCGGGGAGCTGTTTTTT
CASSRTSGGANIGELFF
>TRBV9|TRBJ1-1|few|NA
TGTGCCAGCAGCGCGAGGGCAATCAAGAACACTGAAGCTTTCTTT
CASSARAIKNTEAFF
>TRBV7-9|TRBJ2-5|few|NA
TGTGCCAGCAAGGGGGAGGACAGGTACCAAGAGACCCAGTACTTC
CASKGEDRYQETQYF
>TRBV6-2/TRBV6-3|TRBJ2-1|few|TRBD2
TGTGCCAGCAGTTTGACTAGCGGGAGTACCTACAATGAGCAGTTCTTC
CASSLTSGSTYNEQFF
>TRBV20-1|TRBJ2-1|NA|TRBD2
TGCAGTGCTAAGCAAATATCTAGCGGGAGCTCCTACAATGAACAGTTCTTC
CSAKQISSGSSYNEQFF
>TRBV7-9|TRBJ1-4|NA|NA
TGTGCCAGCAGCTTAGTGACTGCAACTAATGAAAAACTGTTTTTT
CASSLVTATNEKLFF
>TRBV20-1|TRBJ2-3|NA|NA
TGCAGTGCTAGGGGGATCGGCCCAGATACGCAGTATTTT
CSARGIGPDTQYF
>TRBV3-1|TRBJ1-1|NA|NA
TGTGCCAGCAGCCAAGAGCTCATACGGTTGAACACTGAAGCTTTCTTT
CASSQELIRLNTEAFF
>TRBV7-3|TRBJ2-3|NA|NA
TGTGCCACCCATCCAGATACGCAGTATTTT
CATHPDTQYF
>TRBV5-1|TRBJ2-7|NA|TRBD2
TGCGCCAGCAGCACTAGGACTAGCGGGGCGCAATCCCAGTACTTC
CASSTRTSGAQSQYF
>TRBV5-1|TRBJ2-7|NA|TRBD2
TGCGCCAGCAGCTTGGCCCGCTCTAGCGGGAGGGCCTCGGATGAGCAGTACTTC
CASSLARSSGRASDEQYF
>TRBV7-9|TRBJ2-1|NA|NA
TGTGCCAGCAGCCCGATCAGCAAGCGGAAAAAAGAAGAGCAGTTCTTC
CASSPISKRKKEEQFF
>TRBV28|TRBJ2-7|NA|NA
TGTGCCAGCAGTCCATATGGAGGTGAGGCCCCTCGCTCCTACGTGCAGTACTTC
CASSPYGGEAPRSYVQYF
>TRBV5-6|TRBJ1-5|few|NA
TGTGCCAGCAGCTTGTTGGAACAGGGAGGAAATCAGCCCCAGCATTTT
CASSLLEQGGNQPQHF
>TRBV27|TRBJ2-7|NA|NA
TGTGCCAGCAGTTTAATCCCCCTTAGGGGTTACTCCTACGAGCAGTACTTC
CASSLIPLRGYSYEQYF
>TRBV20-1|TRBJ1-6|NA|TRBD1
TGCAGTGCTCCAGGGGGGGGCACAGGGAGTTCACCCCTCCACTTT
CSAPGGGTGSSPLHF
>TRBV9|TRBJ2-7|NA|TRBD2
TGTGCCAGCAGCGTAGGTGATAGCGGGAGGCCAAACGAGCAGTACTTC
CASSVGDSGRPNEQYF
>TRBV21-1|TRBJ1-4|once|NA
TGTGCCAGCAGCGATTGGGGTTTCGACGAAAAACTGTTTTTT
CASSDWGFDEKLFF
>TRBV20-1|TRBJ2-5|once|TRBD2
TGCAGTGGTGGGAGGGGATTGGCAGAGACCCAGTACTTC
CSGGRGLAETQYF
>TRBV6-5|TRBJ1-1|NA|NA
TGTGCCAGCAGTAAACAGGGTGGACAAACTGAAGCTTTCTTT
CASSKQGGQTEAFF